The present entry profiles one TCR beta chain with its context. Its matching antigen is unknown. This sample is drawn from a study of cytomegalovirus exposure and HLA in healthy donors. Study details: The Caucasian-associated ancestry cluster held under 90% of approximately 400 genotyped donors.

Study observations and caveats: High specificity and sensitivity for cytomegalovirus status were reported for the classifier. In an earlier analysis, most TCR beta V segments were productive about 87% or about 30% of the time. An apparent linkage of common viral pathogens to several of the most significant clusters emerged in a later analysis.

Primers: 60 Vbeta forward and 13 Jbeta reverse. Sequencing used immunoSEQ multiplex PCR; TCRdb keeps in-frame clones, though not all of them. This sample has 100,000 to 150,000 clones, with just under 85% found just once. CDR3 size: 16 residues. With 2 bases removed from V and 0 bases from J, the gap between germline ends came to 12 bases. The V gene's germline CDR1 is SGDLS and CDR2 YYNGEE. The chain has TRBV9 and TRBJ1-3; no definite D call. The TCR originated in a boy aged 2 to 10 in good health and CMV-seronegative. The sample comprised PBMCs. The CDR3 DNA sequence: TGTGCCAGCAGCGTGGAAGAGGGAAGCTCTGGAAACACCATATATTTT. This codes for CASSVEEGSSGNTIYF. Full variable domain (outside the CDR3, taken from reference TRBV9 and TRBJ1-3): DSGVTQTPKHLITATGQRVTLRCSPRSGDLSVYWYQQSLDQGLQFLIQYYNGEERAKGNILERFSAQQFPDLHSELNLSSLELGDSALYFCASSVEEGSSGNTIYFGEGSWLTVV.